These 10 T cell receptor beta chains came from one sample sequenced in a study of blood T cells in healthy people across ages. For the second PCR, which ran for roughly 7 to 11 cycles, a sample-barcoded 5' primer and a J-beta primer mix were used. TCRdb itself ran the 5' RACE reads through MiXCR, one entry per CDR3 protein. This sample has about 780,000 distinct CDR3 sequences, with roughly 25% found just once. The same sample was also studied in work on T cells of mothers and their children.

The sample consisted of blood. These receptor sequences come from a boy younger than 18 in good health.

The chain links TRBV28 to TRBJ2-5, with no clear D. V lost 4 bases, J lost 1 base, and 13 bases lay in between. Germline V lookup: CDR1 MDHEN, CDR2 SYDVKM. The length of the CDR3 is 15 residues. The CDR3 nucleotides read TGTGCCAGCAGTTCTCGCGGACGTTCCCAAGAGACCCAGTACTTC. It codes for CASSSRGRSQETQYF.

The gene calls are TRBV7-6 and TRBJ1-1, with D perhaps matching TRBD1 (5 bases). The CDR3 runs 15 residues. V was pared by 7 bases and J by 4 bases, with 19 bases between. The germline V gene encodes CDR1 SGHVS and CDR2 FNYEAQ. DNA of the CDR3: TGTGCCAGCACAGAAAGGCCCGTCAGGGCCACTGAAGCTTTCTTT. Translation gives CASTERPVRATEAFF.

The chain combines TRBV7-8 with TRBJ1-2; D gene ambiguous. Trimming removed 1 base at V and 1 base at J, with 10 bases between. Germline-derived CDR1 and CDR2 are SGHVS and FQNEAQ. This CDR3 comprises 15 residues. DNA of the CDR3: TGTGCCAGCAGCTTAGAATTGGCACTTAACTATGGCTACACCTTC. Its protein is CASSLELALNYGYTF.

This clonotype was counted between two and nine times. This sequence joins TRBV7-9 and TRBJ1-1, with D possibly TRBD1 on 6 matching bases. CDR3 length: 15 residues. V was pared by 5 bases and J by 4 bases, with 17 bases between. Germline CDR1 reads SEHNR; CDR2 reads FQNEAQ (reference sequence). CDR3: CASSISGGSGTEAFF. CDR3 nucleotides: TGTGCCAGCAGCATTAGTGGGGGCTCGGGCACTGAAGCTTTCTTT.

The table lists this clonotype with a few counts. The gene calls are TRBV5-5 and TRBJ2-1; a possible D gene is TRBD1 (6 bases). Trimming left V 1 base short and J 6 bases short, with 8 bases between. The CDR3 consists of 13 residues. Germline V CDR1 and CDR2: SGHKS, YYEKEE (reference sequence). This CDR3 reads CASSLRDTNEQFF. The CDR3 bases are TGTGCCAGCAGCTTGAGGGACACCAATGAGCAGTTCTTC.

This clonotype was counted ten times or more. The genes are TRBV7-9 and TRBJ2-3, with D perhaps matching TRBD2 (5 bases). Germline V gives CDR1 SEHNR, CDR2 FQNEAQ (reference sequence). The CDR3 extends over 14 amino acids. Trimming left V 3 bases short and J 4 bases short, with 11 bases between. CDR3 in DNA: TGTGCCAGCAGCTTTCGGGAAGGCCCAGATACGCAGTATTTT. It specifies CASSFREGPDTQYF. Drawing the rest from reference TRBV7-9 and TRBJ2-3, the complete variable domain is DTGVSQNPRHKITKRGQNVTFRCDPISEHNRLYWYRQTLGQGPEFLTYFQNEAQLEKSRLLSDRFSAERPKGSFSTLEIQRTEQGDSAMYLCASSFREGPDTQYFGPGTRLTVL.

This chain links TRBV7-9 with TRBJ2-3; no clear D. Germline-derived CDR1 and CDR2 are SEHNR and FQNEAQ (reference sequence). V shed 11 bases and J shed 2 bases, with 20 bases lying between them. The CDR3 length is 15 residues. The DNA for the CDR3 is TGTGCCGTCAGTGAGGCCGGGCAGAACACAGATACGCAGTATTTT. Protein: CAVSEAGQNTDTQYF. Full variable domain (remainder filled in from reference TRBV7-9 and TRBJ2-3): DTGVSQNPRHKITKRGQNVTFRCDPISEHNRLYWYRQTLGQGPEFLTYFQNEAQLEKSRLLSDRFSAERPKGSFSTLEIQRTEQGDSAMYLCAVSEAGQNTDTQYFGPGTRLTVL.

There are a few counts of this clonotype. V usage is TRBV12-3 or TRBV12-4 and J usage is TRBJ2-2, with D perhaps TRBD2 (6 bases). This CDR3 contains 15 residues. V lost 4 bases to trimming and J lost 5 bases, with 14 bases between them. This chain's CDR3 is CASSWGAGRTGELFF. As DNA, the CDR3 is TGTGCCAGCAGTTGGGGCGCGGGGCGAACCGGGGAGCTGTTTTTT.

This clonotype was counted only a few times. The chain carries TRBV20-1 and TRBJ2-5, with D perhaps TRBD1 (5 bases). The closer fit of TRBJ2-7 to the DNA end suggests the J call may be wrong. Germline V lookup: CDR1 DFQATT, CDR2 SNEGSKA (reference sequence). The CDR3 totals 11 residues. CDR3 sequence reads: CSAKQANEQYF. CDR3 DNA: TGCAGTGCTAAACAGGCCAACGAGCAGTACTTC.

The chain joins TRBV10-3 to TRBJ1-2; 7 positions match TRBD1. V lost 6 bases, J lost 4 bases, and 17 bases stayed unmatched. The length of the CDR3 is 17 residues. Per the germline V gene, CDR1 is ENHRY and CDR2 is SYGVKD. The CDR3 region is CAIRRGINPQGFYGYTF. In DNA, the CDR3 is TGTGCCATCAGGAGAGGAATAAACCCACAGGGGTTCTATGGCTACACCTTC.